The 28 T cell receptor beta chains presented below share a single source sample, sequenced in a study of Ad26.COV2.S vaccination and SARS-CoV-2 variants. TCRdb's table, derived via immunoSEQ multiplex PCR, lists solely in-frame clones and lacks some. The table records about 330,000 clones, roughly 88% of them present only once. This sample's treatment: about 20 received Ad26.COV2.S at low or high dose, single or two shots; about 5 received placebo; per-sample allocation not given. Following the first vaccine or placebo injection, samples were taken on day 63. Sequenced material: peripheral blood, taken in a trial of Ad26.COV2.S vaccine versus placebo. All receptors derive from a person aged 18-65 years who received the Ad26.COV2.S COVID-19 vaccine or a placebo.

This chain links TRBV5-4 with TRBJ2-5; 10 nucleotides line up with TRBD1. The germline V gene encodes CDR1 SGHNT and CDR2 YYREEE (reference sequence). Unmatched junction bases numbered 1, after V lost 3 bases and J lost 2 bases. The CDR3 contains 14 residues. In nucleotides, the CDR3 is TGTGCCAGCAGCTGGGACAGGGGACAAGAGACCCAGTACTTC. Its translation: CASSWDRGQETQYF.

The chain recombines TRBV11-2 with TRBJ1-1; D not certain. The CDR3 length is 12 residues. Between the trimmed V and J ends, which lost 5 bases and 7 bases, there was a span of 11 bases. Germline loops: CDR1 SGHAT, CDR2 FQNNGV. The CDR3: CASSLRLGEAFF. The CDR3 bases are TGTGCCAGCAGCCTCCGGTTGGGTGAAGCTTTCTTT.

The J gene is TRBJ2-1, the V gene TRBV7-6; 12 bases agree with TRBD2. Germline loops: CDR1 SGHVS, CDR2 FNYEAQ. CDR3 length equals 17 residues. J gave up 8 bases and V 4 bases, and 12 bases lay outside the gene matches. The CDR3, as DNA: TGTGCCAGCAGCTCCCAAGGACTAGCGGGGTCCATATATGAGCAGTTCTTC. Its protein product is CASSSQGLAGSIYEQFF.

CDR3: CASSELAGVNQPQHF. CDR3 coding DNA: TGTGCCAGCAGCGAGTTAGCAGGGGTGAATCAGCCCCAGCATTTT. The chain recombines TRBV7-2 with TRBJ1-5, with D perhaps matching TRBD1 (6 bases). Germline-derived CDR1 and CDR2 are SGHTA and FQGNSA. The CDR3 totals 15 residues. Trimming took 5 bases from V and 4 from J, leaving 15 bases between them.

This chain connects TRBV4-3 to TRBJ2-4; TRBD2 agrees at 12 bases. The CDR3 length is 16 residues. The J segment lost 6 bases and the V segment lost 5 bases, leaving 8 bases of the junction unmatched. Germline assignment: CDR1 LGHNA and CDR2 YSLEER. This CDR3 reads CASSATSGGPGNIQYF. DNA of the CDR3: TGCGCCAGCAGCGCTACTAGCGGGGGGCCAGGAAACATTCAGTACTTC.

The rearrangement uses TRBV6-2 or TRBV6-3 and TRBJ2-3; 7 bases map to TRBD2. Unmatched junction bases numbered 11, after V lost 4 bases and J lost 1 base. The CDR3 covers 17 residues. The germline CDR1 and CDR2 sequences are MNHEY and SVGEGT. The CDR3 loop reads CASSSWTSRGGTDTQYF. CDR3 DNA sequence: TGTGCCAGCAGTTCATGGACTAGTCGGGGGGGCACAGATACGCAGTATTTT.

The chain links TRBV12-3 or TRBV12-4 to TRBJ2-2; TRBD1 might be the D (5 bases). Trimming removed 3 bases from V and 6 bases from J, with 8 bases in between. There are 13 residues in the CDR3. CDR3: CASSFRGPGELFF. The CDR3 bases are TGTGCCAGCAGTTTTAGGGGCCCCGGGGAGCTGTTTTTT.

This clone was seen a handful of times. V usage is TRBV6-5 and J usage is TRBJ1-5; TRBD1 matches 7 bases. Looked up from germline, CDR1 is MNHEY and CDR2 is SVGAGI. V was pared by 4 bases and J by 1 base, with 4 bases of the junction left unmatched. The CDR3 runs 15 residues. Here the CDR3 reads CASSFDRESNQPQHF. The CDR3 DNA reads as TGTGCCAGCAGTTTCGACAGGGAAAGCAATCAGCCCCAGCATTTT.

The V and J genes are TRBV14 and TRBJ2-3; D call uncertain. The CDR3 is 15 amino acids. Trimming took off 6 bases at V and 3 bases at J, with 16 bases between the two ends. The germline gives CDR1 SGHDN, CDR2 FVKESK. CDR3 residues: CASSEVVGRTDTQYF. The CDR3 coding sequence is TGTGCCAGCAGTGAGGTGGTGGGTAGGACAGATACGCAGTATTTT.

CDR3 sequence: CASSQGDSYNEQFF. The CDR3 bases are TGCGCCAGCAGCCAGGGCGACAGTTACAATGAGCAGTTCTTC. This chain joins TRBV4-3 and TRBJ2-1, with a possible D match to TRBD1 (5 bases). This CDR3 is 14 amino acids long. V lost 3 bases to trimming and J lost 4 bases, with 10 bases between them. Germline CDR1 and CDR2: LGHNA and YSLEER.

This clone was detected once. The chain links TRBV7-6 to TRBJ2-1, with 9 bases matching TRBD2. This CDR3 spans 16 amino acids. The V segment lost 2 bases and the J segment 7 bases; nucleotides outside the gene matches: 9. In germline, CDR1 is SGHVS, CDR2 FNYEAQ. CDR3 DNA: TGTGCCAGCAGCTTATCTAGCGGGATGGTTTTTAATGAGCAGTTCTTC. This gives the protein CASSLSSGMVFNEQFF.

Only one count was recorded for this clone. The chain links TRBV11-2 to TRBJ1-2; no reliable D call. Trimming removed 1 base from V and 4 bases from J, with 4 bases in between. Germline CDR1 and CDR2: SGHAT and FQNNGV. The CDR3 extends over 12 amino acids. The CDR3, as DNA: TGTGCCAGCAGCTTAGGGGCCTATGGCTACACCTTC. Its translation is CASSLGAYGYTF. Full variable domain (outside the CDR3, taken from reference TRBV11-2 and TRBJ1-2): EAGVAQSPRYKIIEKRQSVAFWCNPISGHATLYWYQQILGQGPKLLIQFQNNGVVDDSQLPKDRFSAERLKGVDSTLKIQPAKLEDSAVYLCASSLGAYGYTFGSGTRLTVV.

The J gene is TRBJ1-1, the V gene TRBV25-1; D unresolved. The germline V and J ends were trimmed by 3 bases and 0 bases, with 8 bases remaining between them. Germline CDR1 and CDR2: MGHDK and SYGVNS. CDR3 size: 14 residues. The CDR3 spells CASSEGRMNTEAFF. The CDR3 nucleotides are TGTGCCAGCAGTGAGGGCAGAATGAACACTGAAGCTTTCTTT.

J is TRBJ2-5 and V is TRBV6-5; 12 bases agree with TRBD2. V trimming: 3 bases; J trimming: 14 bases; junction bases outside the gene matches: 10. This CDR3 is 14 amino acids long. Looked up from germline, CDR1 is MNHEY and CDR2 is SVGAGI. For the CDR3, the DNA is TGTGCCAGCAGTTATGACCGACTAGCGGGAGATGTTTACTTC. Translation gives CASSYDRLAGDVYF.

Concerning this clone: The DNA is left out, because the CDR3 cannot be placed on it with certainty; the CDR3 is given as TCRdb lists it. The V and J genes are TRBV7-9 and TRBJ1-1. In germline, CDR1 is SEHNR, CDR2 FQNEAQ (reference sequence). The CDR3 is made up of 16 amino acids, end residues included. CDR3 amino acids: CASSLAFFGDYTEAFF.

In its sample, this clone was seen a few times. The V call is TRBV3-1 (or the pseudogene TRBV3-2), the J call TRBJ1-2; D is undetermined. Trimming cost V 4 bases and J 4 bases, with 25 bases left between them. This CDR3 region has 18 residues. CDR1 LGHDT and CDR2 YNNKEL come from the germline V gene (reference sequence). The CDR3 loop is CASSPQIRDPRRGYGYTF. CDR3 sequence (DNA): TGTGCCAGCAGCCCTCAGATTAGGGATCCGCGGCGGGGCTATGGCTACACCTTC.

V usage is TRBV28 and J usage is TRBJ1-2, with 7 positions matching TRBD1. The V gene end was trimmed by 4 bases and the J gene end by 4 bases; junction bases not matched to a gene: 12. Per germline, CDR1 MDHEN and CDR2 SYDVKM. The CDR3 has 16 residues. The DNA of the CDR3 is TGTGCCAGCAGTTCAACCGGGACAGCTGCGGTCTATGGCTACACCTTC. It yields the protein CASSSTGTAAVYGYTF.

V and J are TRBV27 and TRBJ2-7, with 10 bases that match TRBD1. Germline CDR1 and CDR2: MNHEY and SMNVEV (reference sequence). This CDR3 region has 14 residues. Trimming cost V 7 bases and J 5 bases; bases outside gene matches: 8. The DNA of the CDR3 is TGTGCCAGCAAGGGGACAGGGGATGTGGACGAGCAGTACTTC. It yields the protein CASKGTGDVDEQYF.

The J gene is TRBJ1-1, the V gene TRBV9, with D possibly matching TRBD1 (6 bases). The V and J ends lost 0 bases and 4 bases respectively, with 13 bases between them. Germline-derived CDR1 and CDR2 are SGDLS and YYNGEE. The CDR3 is 15 amino acids. CDR3 DNA sequence: TGTGCCAGCAGCGTAGGGGGGGGCGCGGGCACTGAAGCTTTCTTT. Translating gives CASSVGGGAGTEAFF. Full variable domain (rest looked up from reference TRBV9 and TRBJ1-1): DSGVTQTPKHLITATGQRVTLRCSPRSGDLSVYWYQQSLDQGLQFLIQYYNGEERAKGNILERFSAQQFPDLHSELNLSSLELGDSALYFCASSVGGGAGTEAFFGQGTRLTVV.

The gene calls are TRBV11-2 and TRBJ2-1; 8 nucleotides agree with TRBD2. J lost 9 bases, V lost 4 bases, and 11 bases had no gene match. Germline CDR1 is SGHAT and CDR2 is FQNNGV. This CDR3 is 15 amino acids long. The CDR3, as DNA: TGTGCCAGCAGCTATACTAGCGGAGGGTCTGGTGAGCAGTTCTTC. This gives the protein CASSYTSGGSGEQFF.

The chain carries TRBV19 and TRBJ1-5; tentatively, D is TRBD1 (5 bases). The CDR3 is made up of 16 amino acids. The V gene's germline CDR1 is LNHDA and CDR2 SQIVND (reference sequence). Trimming shortened V by 7 bases and J by 1 base, and 17 bases separated the two germline ends. The CDR3 DNA reads as TGTGCCAGTAAAAGGGCGGGTAAGGGGAGCAATCAGCCCCAGCATTTT. Amino acids: CASKRAGKGSNQPQHF. The full variable domain, rest sourced from reference TRBV19 and TRBJ1-5, is DGGITQSPKYLFRKEGQNVTLSCEQNLNHDAMYWYRQDPGQGLRLIYYSQIVNDFQKGDIAEGYSVSREKKESFPLTVTSAQKNPTAFYLCASKRAGKGSNQPQHFGDGTRLSIL.

CDR3 DNA sequence: TGTGCCAGCTCACCACCGGTCTCCTACAATGAGCAGTTCTTC. Encoded protein: CASSPPVSYNEQFF. The chain carries TRBV18 and TRBJ2-1; no clear D gene. V lost 0 bases and J 0 bases, leaving 3 bases between the germline ends. The CDR3 runs to 14 residues. Germline V gives CDR1 KGHSH, CDR2 LQKENI.

The CDR3 reads CASSLWVLGQGAQGYTF. In DNA form, the CDR3 reads TGTGCCAGCAGTTTATGGGTTTTGGGACAGGGGGCGCAAGGCTACACCTTC. The V and J genes are TRBV28 and TRBJ1-2; 12 bases map to TRBD1. This CDR3 contains 17 residues. With V trimmed by 0 bases and J by 8 bases, 10 bases remained unmatched. Germline V CDR1 and CDR2: MDHEN, SYDVKM.

The V and J genes are TRBV6-6 and TRBJ1-4; D is uncertain. This CDR3 is 18 amino acids long. The V end lost 6 bases, the J end lost 4 bases, and 24 bases lay between the germline ends. The V gene's germline CDR1 is MNHNY and CDR2 SVGAGI (reference sequence). CDR3 DNA: TGTGCCAGCAGCCGACGGCGGGTACTCCTGAGCGGTAATGAAAAACTGTTTTTT. It is translated as CASSRRRVLLSGNEKLFF.

The chain has TRBV11-2 and TRBJ1-2; unclear D gene. This CDR3 region has 12 residues. V lost 8 bases and J 2 bases, leaving 9 bases between the germline ends. Per germline, CDR1 SGHAT and CDR2 FQNNGV. CDR3 residues: CASSRENYGYTF. In nucleotides, the CDR3 is TGTGCCAGCTCCCGGGAGAACTATGGCTACACCTTC.

This chain joins TRBV6-5 and TRBJ1-4; D is unclear. This CDR3 is built from 14 residues. Trimming removed 2 bases at V and 8 bases at J, with 12 bases between. Germline CDR1 is MNHEY and CDR2 is SVGAGI. CDR3 residues: CASSYTDDGEKLFF. The CDR3 region has the DNA TGTGCCAGCAGTTACACGGACGATGGGGAAAAACTGTTTTTT.

CDR3 protein: CASSYVTGLEKLFF. The CDR3, as DNA: TGTGCCAGCAGTTACGTTACAGGGCTTGAAAAACTGTTTTTT. This rearrangement joins TRBV6-5 to TRBJ1-4, with D possibly being TRBD1 (6 bases). The length of the CDR3 is 14 residues. V lost 2 bases and J lost 7, with 11 bases in between. Germline V gene data show CDR1 as MNHEY and CDR2 as SVGAGI.

This clone was observed a single time. The V call is TRBV7-2, the J call TRBJ2-2; tentative D call: TRBD1 (5 bases). The CDR3 is 16 amino acids. The V end lost 1 base, the J end lost 0 bases, and 9 bases lay between the germline ends. CDR1 and CDR2 from the germline V gene are SGHTA and FQGNSA. CDR3 sequence reads: CASSLGGRANTGELFF. Written as DNA, the CDR3 is TGTGCCAGCAGCTTAGGAGGCAGGGCGAACACCGGGGAGCTGTTTTTT.